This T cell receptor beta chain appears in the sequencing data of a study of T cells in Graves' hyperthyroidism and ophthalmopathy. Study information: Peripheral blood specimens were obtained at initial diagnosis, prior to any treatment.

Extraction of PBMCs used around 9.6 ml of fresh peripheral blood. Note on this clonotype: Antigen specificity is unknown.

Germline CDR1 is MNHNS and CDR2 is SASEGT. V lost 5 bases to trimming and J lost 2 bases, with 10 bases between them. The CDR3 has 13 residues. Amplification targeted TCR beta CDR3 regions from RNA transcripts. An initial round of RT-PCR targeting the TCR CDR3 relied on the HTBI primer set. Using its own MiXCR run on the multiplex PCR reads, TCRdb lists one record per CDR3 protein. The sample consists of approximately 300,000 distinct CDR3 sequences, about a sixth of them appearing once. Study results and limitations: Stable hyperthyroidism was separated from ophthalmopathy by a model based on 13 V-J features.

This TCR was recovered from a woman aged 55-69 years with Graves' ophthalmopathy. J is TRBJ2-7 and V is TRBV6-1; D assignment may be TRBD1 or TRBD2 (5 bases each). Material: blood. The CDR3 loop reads CASSPGTPYEQYF. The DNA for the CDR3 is TGTGCCAGCAGTCCCGGGACCCCCTACGAGCAGTACTTC.